The table lists the clone carrying this T cell receptor (beta chain) with a count of one. Its target is not known. The sample is drawn from a study of T cell responses to AZD1222 COVID-19 vaccine. The overall study: Combined were second doses at about 4 or about 12 weeks.

Repertoires were generated with immunoSEQ multiplex PCR, while TCRdb's copy carries only in-frame clones and drops some. The sample carries roughly 120,000 clones, around 90% recorded once. V gave up 6 bases and J gave up 0 bases; unmatched junction bases: 2. Germline V lookup: CDR1 MDHEN, CDR2 SYDVKM. This CDR3 comprises 13 residues. Study-wide results and limits: Among AZD1222 vaccinees, only six or seven were seropositive at baseline. Samples come after the peak T cell response, not at day 14.

The chain has TRBV28 and TRBJ2-7, with TRBD2 matching 7 bases. The sample here was peripheral blood, taken on day 0 of AZD1222 vaccination. This clonotype was sampled from an adult in good health. This CDR3 reads CASSSGGSYEQYF. CDR3 nucleotides: TGTGCCAGCAGCTCGGGGGGCTCCTACGAGCAGTACTTC.